This T cell receptor beta chain was captured in a study of T cell repertoires in cytomegalovirus infection. The CDR3 length is 14 residues. The germline CDR1 and CDR2 sequences are SQVTM and ANQGSEA. V trimming: 6 bases; J trimming: 5 bases; junction bases outside the gene matches: 9. TCRdb re-derived calls from the reads in MiXCR, one entry per CDR3 protein. This table holds 350,000 to 450,000 distinct CDR3 sequences, less than 20% found once. This sequence joins TRBV29-1 and TRBJ2-3, with TRBD2 matching 9 bases. Material for sequencing was PBMCs. The sequence came from a human donor in good health (CMV status not recorded). Some clones in this sample may be carry-over from other donors' samples. The CDR3 sequence: CSVEAGGPEDTQYF. DNA for the CDR3: TGCAGCGTCGAGGCGGGGGGGCCGGAAGATACGCAGTATTTT.